The T cell receptor beta chain described here comes from a study of cytomegalovirus exposure and HLA in healthy donors. General study findings and limits: Per a prior analysis, the majority of TCR beta V segments were productive roughly 90% or roughly 30% of the time. Later analysis demonstrated an association between a missense DCLRE1C variant and TCR beta V- and J-gene trimming. For most TCR sequences rarity was the rule, although some public TCRs occurred in many donors. Later, TCR association rates were found to vary by HLA locus, highest for DRB1 and lowest for HLA-C.

Notes on this clone: Its matching antigen is unknown.

CDR1 and CDR2 (germline): SGHDT, YYEEEE. The ends were cut back, 5 bases at V and 5 bases at J, with 7 bases in the middle. The CDR3 contains 12 residues. The PCR made use of 60 Vbeta and 13 Jbeta primers. Clones were sequenced by immunoSEQ multiplex PCR, and TCRdb holds only the in-frame ones, with some missing. Found here are some 150,000 clones, roughly three fifths of them singletons; the top ten hold less than 3%. Material for sequencing was PBMCs. The receptor comes from a woman in her thirties or forties in good health and CMV-seronegative. This chain joins TRBV5-6 and TRBJ2-2; D remains unclear. CDR3 DNA sequence: TGTGCCAGCAGGAGGCTTACCGGGGAGCTGTTTTTT. It codes for CASRRLTGELFF.